One and the same sample provided the 11 T cell receptor beta chains below, sequenced in a study of blood T cell repertoires in COVID-19. Here immunoSEQ multiplex PCR was the method, and the copy in TCRdb shows in-frame clones only, minus some. The sample contains around 130,000 clones, about 87% of which appear only once. The sequencing input was peripheral blood. The receptor set was obtained from a woman in her sixties with acute or convalescent COVID-19.

The rearrangement uses TRBV28 and TRBJ2-7; D might be TRBD2 (7 bases). CDR3 size: 13 residues. CDR1 and CDR2 from the germline V gene are MDHEN and SYDVKM. Trimming stripped 6 bases from V and 6 bases from J, with 15 bases between. The CDR3, as DNA: TGTGCCAGCAGATCCTCGGGGGGCGGCGAGCAGTACGTC. Translating it yields CASRSSGGGEQYV.

The chain has TRBV3-1 (or the pseudogene TRBV3-2) and TRBJ2-3; 7 bases map to TRBD2. The CDR3 is made up of 15 amino acids. Germline values: CDR1 LGHDT, CDR2 YNNKEL (reference sequence). V lost 6 bases to trimming and J lost 4 bases; unmatched junction nucleotides: 10. CDR3 residues: CASRAWGGESDTQYF. Here the CDR3 DNA reads TGTGCCAGCAGGGCCTGGGGGGGAGAGTCAGATACGCAGTATTTT.

This chain uses TRBV15 with TRBJ2-5; 9 nucleotides line up with TRBD2. CDR1 and CDR2 from the germline V gene are LNHNV and YYDKDF (reference sequence). This CDR3 has 16 residues. The junction had 7 bases not matched to a gene; V was cut back by 0 bases and J by 5 bases. CDR3 DNA: TGTGCCACCAGCAGAGATCAGGCTAGCGGGACGGAGACCCAGTACTTC. The encoded protein is CATSRDQASGTETQYF.

The chain joins TRBV5-1 to TRBJ1-3; D might be TRBD1 (5 bases). CDR3 length: 14 residues. The V gene's germline CDR1 is SGHRS and CDR2 YFSETQ. V was shortened by 5 bases and J by 0 bases, with 9 bases between the two germline ends. This CDR3 reads CASRDITSGNTIYF. The DNA for the CDR3 is TGCGCCAGCAGGGACATCACCTCTGGAAACACCATATATTTT.

The chain joins TRBV29-1 to TRBJ2-5; 11 bases fit TRBD2. Trimming cost V 1 base and J 4 bases; bases outside gene matches: 2. Germline V CDR1 and CDR2: SQVTM, ANQGSEA. CDR3 length: 14 residues. The CDR3: CSVEVAGGVETQYF. The CDR3 DNA is TGCAGCGTTGAAGTAGCGGGAGGGGTAGAGACCCAGTACTTC.

The chain has TRBV3-1 (or the pseudogene TRBV3-2) and TRBJ2-3; tentatively, D is TRBD2 (5 bases). Trimming removed 2 bases at V and 5 bases at J, with 11 bases between. The CDR3 covers 14 residues. CDR1 is LGHDT, CDR2 YNNKEL, per germline (reference sequence). Written as DNA, the CDR3 is TGTGCCAGCAGCCAATATGAGCGGCGAGATACGCAGTATTTT. Translating gives CASSQYERRDTQYF.

The chain is built from TRBV7-2 and TRBJ1-1; D perhaps matches TRBD1 (6 bases). Per the germline V gene, CDR1 is SGHTA and CDR2 is FQGNSA. The CDR3 spans 14 residues. The germline V and J ends were trimmed by 4 bases and 4 bases, with 13 bases remaining between them. The CDR3 is CASSSGVWGTEAFF. CDR3 sequence (DNA): TGTGCCAGCAGCTCAGGGGTTTGGGGCACTGAAGCTTTCTTT.

The chain combines TRBV19 with TRBJ2-1; 13 positions match TRBD2. The V segment lost 7 bases and the J segment 0 bases; nucleotides outside the gene matches: 3. This CDR3 contains 16 residues. The germline V gene encodes CDR1 LNHDA and CDR2 SQIVND (reference sequence). CDR3 protein: CASTRLAGGSYNEQFF. DNA of the CDR3: TGTGCCAGTACCAGACTAGCGGGAGGCTCCTACAATGAGCAGTTCTTC.

The chain combines TRBV3-1 (or the pseudogene TRBV3-2) with TRBJ2-1; TRBD2 matches at 13 bases. V lost 3 bases to trimming and J lost 3 bases; unmatched junction nucleotides: 5. Looked up from germline, CDR1 is LGHDT and CDR2 is YNNKEL (reference sequence). The CDR3 loop spans 17 amino acids. CDR3 in DNA: TGTGCCAGCAGCCATCCCGGACTAGCGGGAGTCTACAATGAGCAGTTCTTC. Protein: CASSHPGLAGVYNEQFF.

The chain employs TRBV5-1 and TRBJ1-1, with TRBD1 matching 7 bases. This CDR3 has 15 residues. CDR1 and CDR2 from the germline V gene are SGHRS and YFSETQ. With 3 bases clipped from V and 0 bases from J, the junction kept 5 bases outside the gene matches. CDR3 DNA sequence: TGCGCCAGCAGCTCCTGGGGACAGATGAACACTGAAGCTTTCTTT. This codes for CASSSWGQMNTEAFF.

The gene calls are TRBV11-3 and TRBJ2-1; TRBD1 matches at 8 bases. Germline V gene sequence: CDR1 SGHNT, CDR2 YENEEA. V was pared by 5 bases and J by 4 bases, with 7 bases of the junction left unmatched. The length of the CDR3 is 15 residues. CDR3: CASSHRQGSYNEQFF. The CDR3 nucleotides read TGTGCCAGCAGCCATCGACAGGGGAGTTACAATGAGCAGTTCTTC.